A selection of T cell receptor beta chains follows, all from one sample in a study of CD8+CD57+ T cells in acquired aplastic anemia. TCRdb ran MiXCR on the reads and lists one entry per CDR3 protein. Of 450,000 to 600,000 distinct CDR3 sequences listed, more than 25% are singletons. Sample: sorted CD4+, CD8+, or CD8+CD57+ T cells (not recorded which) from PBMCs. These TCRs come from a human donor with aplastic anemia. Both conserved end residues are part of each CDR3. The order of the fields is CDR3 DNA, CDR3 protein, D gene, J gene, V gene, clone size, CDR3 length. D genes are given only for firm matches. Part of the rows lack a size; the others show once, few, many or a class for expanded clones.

DNA: TGTGCCAGCACCTCAATAACCCTCAGGGGCTTGCATAACTATGGCTACACCTTC; CDR3: CASTSITLRGLHNYGYTF; D: -; J: TRBJ1-2; V: TRBV11-2; size: -; length: 18
DNA: TGTGCCAGCAGCTTAGGTCTCGGCAGGATGCCTGGCTACACCTTC; CDR3: CASSLGLGRMPGYTF; D: -; J: TRBJ1-2; V: TRBV7-2; size: many; length: 15
DNA: TGTGCCAGCAGCTTATTCCCCTCGGATGAGCAGTTCTTC; CDR3: CASSLFPSDEQFF; D: -; J: TRBJ2-1; V: TRBV7-3; size: -; length: 13
DNA: TGTGCCAGCAGCTTGGGAGTACCAAGTGCCACAGATACGCAGTATTTT; CDR3: CASSLGVPSATDTQYF; D: -; J: TRBJ2-3; V: TRBV5-4; size: -; length: 16
DNA: TGCAGCCCCGTGCGGGATGTCGTGAACACTGAAGCTTTCTTT; CDR3: CSPVRDVVNTEAFF; D: -; J: TRBJ1-1; V: TRBV29-1; size: many; length: 14
DNA: TGTGCCAGCAGCTTAGCGGGTAGCTACGGGGCCAACGTCCTGACTTTC; CDR3: CASSLAGSYGANVLTF; D: -; J: TRBJ2-6; V: TRBV7-9; size: many; length: 16
DNA: TGTGCCAGCAGTTATCAGGGTGTCTATTCCGGCTACACCTTC; CDR3: CASSYQGVYSGYTF; D: -; J: TRBJ1-2; V: TRBV9; size: many; length: 14
DNA: TGTGCCTGGAGTGAAAAGGGGAACCGATACTCCTACGAGCAGTACTTC; CDR3: CAWSEKGNRYSYEQYF; D: -; J: TRBJ2-7; V: TRBV30; size: -; length: 16
DNA: TGTGCCTGGAGTGTAGGGAAGGGACTCCAAGGGGAAAAACTGTTTTTT; CDR3: CAWSVGKGLQGEKLFF; D: -; J: TRBJ1-4; V: TRBV30; size: -; length: 16
DNA: TGTGCCAGCAGTCGTAGGAATTCTGAGGGGGGAGCTTTCTTT; CDR3: CASSRRNSEGGAFF; D: -; J: TRBJ1-1; V: TRBV6-1; size: -; length: 14
DNA: TGTGCCAGCACCTCGGGGGATTCTGGGGCCAACGTCCTGACTTTC; CDR3: CASTSGDSGANVLTF; D: -; J: TRBJ2-6; V: TRBV3-1; size: few; length: 15
DNA: TGTGCCAGCAGCCAACACGTCAATGAGCAGTTCTTC; CDR3: CASSQHVNEQFF; D: -; J: TRBJ2-1; V: TRBV3-1; size: many; length: 12
DNA: TGTGCCGGCAGCCATACTAGACAGGGCCACTATGGCTACACCTTC; CDR3: CAGSHTRQGHYGYTF; D: TRBD1; J: TRBJ1-2; V: TRBV12-3/TRBV12-4; size: -; length: 15
DNA: TGTGCCAGTACCCAACAGATAGGGGGAGGGACTGAAGCTTTCTTT; CDR3: CASTQQIGGGTEAFF; D: -; J: TRBJ1-1; V: TRBV19; size: -; length: 15
DNA: TGCGCCAGCAGCCAAGGTAGTGCGGTTTTCTATGGCTACACCTTC; CDR3: CASSQGSAVFYGYTF; D: -; J: TRBJ1-2; V: TRBV4-3; size: few; length: 15
DNA: TGTGCCACCAGCAGTCTCGGGTCCTACAATGAGCAGTTCTTC; CDR3: CATSSLGSYNEQFF; D: -; J: TRBJ2-1; V: TRBV24-1; size: -; length: 14
DNA: TGTGCCACCAGTGAATCCTACTCCTACAATGAGCAGTTCTTC; CDR3: CATSESYSYNEQFF; D: -; J: TRBJ2-1; V: TRBV24-1; size: many; length: 14
DNA: TGTGCCAGCAGCTTGGTGGGACAGGACTATGGCTACACCTTC; CDR3: CASSLVGQDYGYTF; D: TRBD1; J: TRBJ1-2; V: TRBV5-5; size: few; length: 14
DNA: TGTGCCATCAGTTCGGACAGGGGGGATAATTCACCCCTCCACTTT; CDR3: CAISSDRGDNSPLHF; D: TRBD1; J: TRBJ1-6; V: TRBV10-3; size: once; length: 15
DNA: TGTGCCAGCATCTCTTCATCTTCGGGGGGTTACACTGAAGCTTTCTTT; CDR3: CASISSSSGGYTEAFF; D: -; J: TRBJ1-1; V: TRBV5-6; size: -; length: 16
DNA: TGTGCCAGCAGTGCGGGACAATTTATCGAGCAGTACTTC; CDR3: CASSAGQFIEQYF; D: -; J: TRBJ2-7; V: TRBV2; size: many; length: 13